Sequencing of this T cell receptor beta chain was carried out in a study of CXCR3-negative and CXCR3-positive naive CD8 T cells. Concerning this clonotype itself: What it binds is unknown.

The CDR3 contains 13 residues. The V gene's germline CDR1 is SGHTA and CDR2 FQGTGA. The TRB libraries of cDNA were built by UMI-labeled 5' RACE. TCRdb reprocessed the 5' RACE reads; each CDR3 protein has one entry and no DNA is given. The sample table sets out several thousand distinct CDR3 sequences. Notes on the study in general: Both naive subsets showed comparably high diversity, and memory CD8+ cells showed much lower diversity.

Sequencing was done on a sample of naive CXCR3- CD8+ T cells from blood. Subset denoted: CD45RO-CCR7+CD27+CD95- naive CD8+ T cells lacking CXCR3 (TNR3-). The chain couples TRBV7-3 to TRBJ2-3; TCRdb's D gene call, TRBD1, goes unchecked for lack of DNA. The receptor was isolated from a human donor in good health. Some clones in this sample may be carry-over from other donors' samples. The CDR3 here is CASSQGGTDTQYF.